A selection of T cell receptor beta chains follows, all from one sample in a study of blood T cell repertoires in COVID-19. Assay used: immunoSEQ multiplex PCR; TCRdb lists only in-frame clones, some missing. The sample lists 200,000 to 300,000 clones, around 85% occurring once. Specimen: peripheral blood. Every receptor here comes from a woman older than 75 with acute or convalescent COVID-19. The conserved cysteine and the conserved F or W are not part of the CDR3 here. Each record gives: J gene, V gene, CDR3 protein.

TRBJ1-1 | TRBV19 | ASSATFTENTEAF
TRBJ1-4 | TRBV6-6 | ASSYSSRGVGEKLF
TRBJ1-6 | TRBV9 | ASSAETGNSPLH
TRBJ2-5 | TRBV11-2 | ASSLHSGLAGGGETQY
TRBJ2-6 | TRBV5-1 | ASSTQGPGANVLT
TRBJ1-1 | TRBV30 | AWTPVGIEAF
TRBJ2-2 | TRBV4-1 | ASSHLGLAGGRVNTGELF
TRBJ1-1 | TRBV5-4 | ASSYSDRVGDTEAF
TRBJ1-6 | TRBV9 | ASSAGQGYNSPLH
TRBJ1-5 | TRBV28 | ASTSGGDGNQPQH
TRBJ2-3 | TRBV7-9 | ASTDGDSGTDTQY
TRBJ2-5 | TRBV7-2 | ASSVDYSAGQETQY
TRBJ2-7 | TRBV10-2 | ASSEGLAGGTPYEQY
TRBJ1-1 | TRBV18 | ASSPKTGIDTEAF
TRBJ1-4 | TRBV30 | AWSVGQGAEKLF
TRBJ2-2 | TRBV6-5 | ASRTDRPTGELF
TRBJ1-2 | TRBV5-6 | ASSLESGRPYGYT
TRBJ2-2 | TRBV24-1 | ATSDPGTRGTKTGELF
TRBJ2-5 | TRBV3-1/TRBV3-2 | ASSQSGIAETQY
TRBJ2-2 | TRBV4-2 | ASSQVEITGELF
TRBJ2-1 | TRBV6-5 | ASSSGGRAWDEQF
TRBJ1-2 | TRBV7-9 | ASSLGSREGYT